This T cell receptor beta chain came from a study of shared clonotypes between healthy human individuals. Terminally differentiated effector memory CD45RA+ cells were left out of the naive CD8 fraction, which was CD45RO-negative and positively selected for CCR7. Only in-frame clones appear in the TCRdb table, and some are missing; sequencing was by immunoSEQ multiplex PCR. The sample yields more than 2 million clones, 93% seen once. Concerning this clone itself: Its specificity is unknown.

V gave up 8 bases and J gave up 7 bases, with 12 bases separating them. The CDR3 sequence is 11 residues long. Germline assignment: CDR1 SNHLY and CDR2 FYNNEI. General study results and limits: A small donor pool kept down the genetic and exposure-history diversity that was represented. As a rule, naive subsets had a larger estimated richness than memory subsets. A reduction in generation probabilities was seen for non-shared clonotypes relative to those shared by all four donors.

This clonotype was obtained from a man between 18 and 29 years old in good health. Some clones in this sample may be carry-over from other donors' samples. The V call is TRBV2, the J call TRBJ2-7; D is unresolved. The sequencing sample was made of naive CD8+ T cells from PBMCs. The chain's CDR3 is CASHSAGEQYF. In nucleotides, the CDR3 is TGTGCCAGCCATTCAGCCGGGGAGCAGTACTTC. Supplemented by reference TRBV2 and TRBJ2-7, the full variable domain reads EPEVTQTPSHQVTQMGQEVILRCVPISNHLYFYWYRQILGQKVEFLVSFYNNEISEKSEIFDDQFSVERPDGSNFTLKIRSTKLEDSAMYFCASHSAGEQYFGPGTRLTVT.